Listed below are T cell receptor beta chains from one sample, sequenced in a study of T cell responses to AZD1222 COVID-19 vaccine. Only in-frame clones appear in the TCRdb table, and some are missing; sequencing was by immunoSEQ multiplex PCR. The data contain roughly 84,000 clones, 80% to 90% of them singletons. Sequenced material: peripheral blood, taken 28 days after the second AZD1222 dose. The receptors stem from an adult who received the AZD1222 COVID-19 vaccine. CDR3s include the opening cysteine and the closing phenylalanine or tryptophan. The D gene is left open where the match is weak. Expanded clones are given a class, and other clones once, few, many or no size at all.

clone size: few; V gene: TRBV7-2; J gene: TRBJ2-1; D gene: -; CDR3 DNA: TGTGCCAGCAGCTTAGAGTCGGAGTTGCTAGCCTACAATGAGCAGTTCTTC; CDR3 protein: CASSLESELLAYNEQFF
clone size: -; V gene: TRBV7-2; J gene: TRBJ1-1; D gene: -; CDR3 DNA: TGTGCCAGCAGCTTAGTCGGGGTGAACACTGAAGCTTTCTTT; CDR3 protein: CASSLVGVNTEAFF
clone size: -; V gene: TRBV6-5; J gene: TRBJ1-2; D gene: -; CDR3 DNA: TGTGCCAGCAGTTACGAGGGGGGCGGTGGCTACACCTTC; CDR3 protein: CASSYEGGGGYTF
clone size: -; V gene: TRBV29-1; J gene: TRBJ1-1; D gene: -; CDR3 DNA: TGCAGCGTTGCGGGGGGCCTGAACACTGAAGCTTTCTTT; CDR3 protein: CSVAGGLNTEAFF
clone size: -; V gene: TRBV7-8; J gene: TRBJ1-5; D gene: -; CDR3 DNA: TGTGCCAGCAGCATAGGGGCTCTTAGCAATCAGCCCCAGCATTTT; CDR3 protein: CASSIGALSNQPQHF
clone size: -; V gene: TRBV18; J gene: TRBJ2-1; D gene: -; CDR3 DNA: TGTGCCAGCTCTCGCGACAGAGCCAATGAGCAGTTCTTC; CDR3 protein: CASSRDRANEQFF
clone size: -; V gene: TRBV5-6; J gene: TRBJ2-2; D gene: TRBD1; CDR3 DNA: TGTGCCAGCAGCAACCCGGACAGGGGGACCGGGGAGCTGTTTTTT; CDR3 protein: CASSNPDRGTGELFF
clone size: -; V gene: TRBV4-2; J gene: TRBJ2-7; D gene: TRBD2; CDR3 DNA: TGTGCCAGCAGCCAAGAATGGACTAGCGGGAGAGTTGAGCAGTACTTC; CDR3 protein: CASSQEWTSGRVEQYF
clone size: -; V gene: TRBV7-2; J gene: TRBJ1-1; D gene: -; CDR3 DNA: TGTGCCAGCAGCTTAGCCGCGAAGAACACTGAAGCTTTCTTT; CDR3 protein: CASSLAAKNTEAFF
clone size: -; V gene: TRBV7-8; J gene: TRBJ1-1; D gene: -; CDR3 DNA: TGTGCCAGCAGCTCCCCGGGGTCGGGGGAATGGAAAAAAGCTTTCTTT; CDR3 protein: CASSSPGSGEWKKAFF
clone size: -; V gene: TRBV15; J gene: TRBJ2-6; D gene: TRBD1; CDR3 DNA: TGTGCCACCAGCGACAGGGGATACTCTGGGGCCAACGTCCTGACTTTC; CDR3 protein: CATSDRGYSGANVLTF
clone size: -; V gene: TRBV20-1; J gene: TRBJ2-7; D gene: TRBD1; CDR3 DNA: TGCAGTGCTCCGACAGGGAGAGAGCAGTACTTC; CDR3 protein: CSAPTGREQYF
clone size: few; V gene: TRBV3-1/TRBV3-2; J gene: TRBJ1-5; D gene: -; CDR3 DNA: TGTGCCAGCAGTCCCGGGACGGTTAGCAATCAGCCCCAGCATTTT; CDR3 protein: CASSPGTVSNQPQHF
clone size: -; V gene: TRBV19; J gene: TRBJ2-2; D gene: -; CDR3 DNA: TGTGCCAGTAGACGCACCCTGCTCAGGGACACCGGGGAGCTGTTTTTT; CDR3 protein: CASRRTLLRDTGELFF
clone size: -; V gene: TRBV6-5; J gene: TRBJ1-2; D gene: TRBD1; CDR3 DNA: TGTGCCACACCGCGGACAGGGTCGGCTAACTATGGCTACACCTTC; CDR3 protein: CATPRTGSANYGYTF
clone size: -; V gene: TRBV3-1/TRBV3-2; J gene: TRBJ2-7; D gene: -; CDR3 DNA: TGTGCCAGCAGCCTTAGTCCCTACGAGCAGTACTTC; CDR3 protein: CASSLSPYEQYF
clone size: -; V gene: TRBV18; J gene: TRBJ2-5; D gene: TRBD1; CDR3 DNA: TGTGCCAGCTCGCAGGGGGCTAGCCAAGAGACCCAGTACTTC; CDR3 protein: CASSQGASQETQYF
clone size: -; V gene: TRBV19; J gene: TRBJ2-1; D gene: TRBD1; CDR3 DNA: TGTGCCAGTAGTTCACCCGGGACAGGTCACAATGAGCAGTTCTTC; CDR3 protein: CASSSPGTGHNEQFF
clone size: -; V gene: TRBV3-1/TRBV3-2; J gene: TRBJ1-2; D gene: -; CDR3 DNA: TGTGCCAGCAGCCCGGGGATAGCCAACTATGGCTACACCTTC; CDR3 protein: CASSPGIANYGYTF
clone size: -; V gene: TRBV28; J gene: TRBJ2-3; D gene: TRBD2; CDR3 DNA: TGTGCCAGCAGTTTTTCAGCGGGAGGGACCCCAGATACGCAGTATTTT; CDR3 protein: CASSFSAGGTPDTQYF
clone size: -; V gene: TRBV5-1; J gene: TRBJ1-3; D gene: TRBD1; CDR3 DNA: TGCGCCAGCAGCTTAGAGGGGGCGACTGGAAACACCATATATTTT; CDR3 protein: CASSLEGATGNTIYF
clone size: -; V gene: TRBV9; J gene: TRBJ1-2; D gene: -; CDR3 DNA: TGTGCCAGCAGCCCCCCAGGGGCGTCTTACTATGGCTACACCTTC; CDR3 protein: CASSPPGASYYGYTF
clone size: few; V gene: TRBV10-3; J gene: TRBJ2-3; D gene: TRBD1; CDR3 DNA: TGTGCGACGACAGGGAGCACAGATACGCAGTATTTT; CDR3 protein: CATTGSTDTQYF
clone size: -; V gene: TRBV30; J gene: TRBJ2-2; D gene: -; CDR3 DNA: TGTGCCTGGAGGTTCGGGGGAGCGAACACCGGGGAGCTGTTTTTT; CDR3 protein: CAWRFGGANTGELFF
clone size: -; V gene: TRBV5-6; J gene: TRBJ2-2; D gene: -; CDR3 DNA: TGTGCCAGCAGCTTGGCCCCCACGGGTGCCGGGGAGCTGTTTTTT; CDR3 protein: CASSLAPTGAGELFF